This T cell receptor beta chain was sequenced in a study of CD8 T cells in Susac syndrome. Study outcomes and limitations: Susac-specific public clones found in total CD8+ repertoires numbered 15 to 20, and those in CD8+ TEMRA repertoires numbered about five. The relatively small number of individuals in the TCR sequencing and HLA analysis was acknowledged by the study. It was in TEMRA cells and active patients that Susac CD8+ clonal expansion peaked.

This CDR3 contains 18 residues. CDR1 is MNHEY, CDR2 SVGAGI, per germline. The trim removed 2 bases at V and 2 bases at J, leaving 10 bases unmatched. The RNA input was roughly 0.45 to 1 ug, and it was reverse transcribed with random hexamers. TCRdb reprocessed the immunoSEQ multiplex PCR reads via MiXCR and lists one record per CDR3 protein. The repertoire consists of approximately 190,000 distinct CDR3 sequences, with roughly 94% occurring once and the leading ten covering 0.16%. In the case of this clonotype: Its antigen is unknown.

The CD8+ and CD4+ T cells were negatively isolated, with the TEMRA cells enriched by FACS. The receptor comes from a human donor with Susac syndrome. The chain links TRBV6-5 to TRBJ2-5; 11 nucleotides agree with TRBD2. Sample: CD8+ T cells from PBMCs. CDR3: CASSYDTPGLAAQETQYF. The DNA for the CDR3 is TGTGCCAGCAGTTACGATACCCCGGGACTAGCGGCTCAAGAGACCCAGTACTTC.